This entry is about one T cell receptor beta chain. Its antigen is still unknown. The data were taken from a study of blood T cells in healthy people across ages. Study-wide points: Measured against age, TCR beta diversity per million T cells decreased in a roughly linear manner.

The authors ran a second PCR of about 7 to 11 cycles using a sample-barcoded 5' primer and a J-beta primer mix. TCRdb ran MiXCR on the 5' RACE reads and lists one entry per CDR3 protein. The profile shows 730,000 or so distinct CDR3 sequences, 43% of them singletons. This receptor was taken from a woman aged 60-75 years in good health. The specimen sequenced was blood.

The CDR3 protein is CSGRGLAGDFSYNEQYF. In DNA, the CDR3 is TGCAGTGGCCGAGGACTAGCGGGAGACTTTTCCTACAATGAGCAGTACTTC. The chain recombines TRBV20-1 with TRBJ2-1; 13 bases fit TRBD2. The J call may be wrong; the DNA end is better matched by TRBJ2-7. The CDR3 loop spans 17 amino acids. The V gene's germline CDR1 is DFQATT and CDR2 SNEGSKA (reference sequence).